These T cell receptor beta chains were read from a single sample in a study of beta chain features in type 1 diabetes. Method: immunoSEQ multiplex PCR; TCRdb's copy keeps in-frame clones and lacks some. Among a few hundred thousand clones, 25% to 30% were seen once, and the ten largest hold more than 3%. The sequencing sample was made of central memory CD4+ T cells from blood. The origin of the receptors is a man under 40 in good health. The CDR3 runs from the conserved cysteine through the conserved F or W. The D gene is left open where the match is weak. Not all rows give a size; the values are once, few, many and, for expanded clones, a class.

v_gene	d_gene	abundance	j_gene	CDR3aa	CDR3nt
TRBV7-9	TRBD2	NA	TRBJ2-1	CASSSKWEREGREQFF	TGTGCCAGCAGCTCGAAGTGGGAGCGGGAGGGTCGGGAGCAGTTCTTC
TRBV10-3	NA	few	TRBJ1-1	CAINDPLIRGEAFF	TGTGCCATCAACGACCCGCTTATTCGGGGTGAAGCTTTCTTT
TRBV6-5	NA	few	TRBJ2-7	CASSPWDGYSYEQYF	TGTGCCAGCAGTCCGTGGGACGGCTACTCCTACGAGCAGTACTTC
TRBV10-3	NA	NA	TRBJ1-1	CAISEELISGAFF	TGTGCCATCAGTGAAGAATTGATATCGGGAGCTTTCTTT
TRBV7-9	TRBD2	NA	TRBJ2-1	CASSLGTSGENEQFF	TGTGCCAGCAGCCTCGGGACTAGCGGGGAGAATGAGCAGTTCTTC
TRBV30	TRBD1	NA	TRBJ2-3	CAWALGQVPTDTQYF	TGTGCCTGGGCCCTCGGACAGGTCCCCACAGATACGCAGTATTTT
TRBV7-9	NA	few	TRBJ2-5	CASSPGGAQETQYF	TGTGCCAGCAGCCCTGGGGGGGCACAAGAGACCCAGTACTTC
TRBV7-2	NA	NA	TRBJ2-1	CASSLPPASLFGSYNEQFF	TGTGCCAGCAGCTTACCCCCGGCGAGCCTGTTTGGCTCCTACAATGAGCAGTTCTTC
TRBV4-2	TRBD1	NA	TRBJ2-7	CASSPTGDSYEQYF	TGTGCCAGCAGCCCGACAGGGGACTCCTACGAGCAGTACTTC
TRBV23-1	NA	many	TRBJ1-2	CASSQARESGGYTF	TGCGCCAGCAGTCAAGCACGGGAAAGCGGTGGCTACACCTTC
TRBV7-2	NA	few	TRBJ2-4	CASTLGGTGDIQYF	TGTGCCAGCACTCTAGGGGGAACCGGGGACATTCAGTACTTC
TRBV7-9	TRBD2	once	TRBJ2-5	CASSLAAGDQETQYF	TGTGCCAGCAGCTTAGCAGCGGGGGACCAAGAGACCCAGTACTTC
TRBV18	NA	NA	TRBJ2-5	CASSPGGTASQETQYF	TGTGCCAGCTCACCAGGGGGGACAGCGTCTCAAGAGACCCAGTACTTC
TRBV5-1	TRBD1	NA	TRBJ2-7	CASSLGQGVYEQYF	TGCGCCAGCAGCTTGGGGCAGGGGGTCTACGAGCAGTACTTC
TRBV5-4	NA	NA	TRBJ2-7	CASSFKGVSYEQYF	TGTGCCAGCAGCTTCAAGGGGGTGTCCTACGAGCAGTACTTC
TRBV6-6	TRBD1	NA	TRBJ2-5	CAITPGQQETQYF	TGTGCCATCACTCCGGGACAGCAAGAGACCCAGTACTTC
TRBV2	NA	many	TRBJ2-6	CASSEAGGISGANVLTF	TGTGCCAGCAGTGAAGCTGGCGGGATCTCTGGGGCCAACGTCCTGACTTTC
TRBV11-2	TRBD2	few	TRBJ2-1	CASSFRLAGEGNEQFF	TGTGCCAGCAGCTTCCGACTAGCGGGAGAGGGAAATGAGCAGTTCTTC
TRBV2	NA	many	TRBJ2-1	CASSEDTAEQFF	TGTGCCAGCAGTGAAGATACGGCTGAGCAGTTCTTC